This is a list of T cell receptor beta chains from one sample in a study of regulatory T cells in long-lasting Graves disease. TCRdb redid the calling of the multiplex PCR reads with MiXCR, one entry per CDR3 protein. The sample lists roughly 610,000 distinct CDR3 sequences, approximately 15% seen once, with more than 15% in the top ten. The same data also contributed to another study, on T cells in Graves' hyperthyroidism and ophthalmopathy.

Source: peripheral blood mononuclear cells (PBMCs), taken at new diagnosis, from a patient treated with antithyroid drugs. These receptors all stem from a woman in her 30s with Graves disease. CDR3s include the opening cysteine and the closing phenylalanine or tryptophan. The D gene is left open where the match is weak. Clone sizes are given selectively: once, few, many, or a class where the clone is expanded.

D gene,J gene,clone size,V gene,CDR3 protein,CDR3 DNA
NA,TRBJ1-2,NA,TRBV14,CASSFSAGSYTF,TGTGCCAGCAGCTTCTCGGCCGGTAGCTACACCTTC
TRBD2,TRBJ2-3,NA,TRBV2,CASRLSGSVTDTQYF,TGTGCCAGCAGACTAAGCGGGAGTGTCACAGATACGCAGTATTTT
NA,TRBJ2-7,many,TRBV11-3,CASRPPPLRVYEQYF,TGTGCCAGCAGACCCCCCCCCCTCCGAGTGTACGAGCAGTACTTC
NA,TRBJ2-7,few,TRBV10-3,CAISEPGASGTYEQYF,TGTGCCATCAGTGAGCCAGGGGCTAGCGGAACCTACGAGCAGTACTTC
NA,TRBJ2-5,NA,TRBV6-1,CASSMGTFPETQYF,TGTGCCAGCAGTATGGGGACGTTCCCGGAGACCCAGTACTTC
TRBD1,TRBJ1-2,NA,TRBV27,CASSHQGAIGGYTF,TGTGCCAGCAGCCATCAGGGGGCAATCGGCGGCTACACCTTC
NA,TRBJ2-7,many,TRBV12-3/TRBV12-4,CASSLESSYEQYF,TGTGCCAGCAGTTTAGAAAGCTCCTACGAGCAGTACTTC
NA,TRBJ2-7,few,TRBV5-4,CASSTATGFYEQYF,TGTGCCAGCAGCACCGCCACAGGATTCTACGAGCAGTACTTC
TRBD1,TRBJ2-7,few,TRBV20-1,CSARAHRGLPYEQYF,TGCAGTGCTAGAGCCCACAGGGGGCTTCCCTACGAGCAGTACTTC
NA,TRBJ2-1,many,TRBV7-6,CASSLEPVRNEQFF,TGTGCCAGCAGCTTAGAGCCGGTTCGGAATGAGCAGTTCTTC
NA,TRBJ2-2,few,TRBV11-2,CASSQPSRESGELFF,TGTGCCAGCAGCCAACCGAGTCGGGAGTCCGGGGAGCTGTTTTTT
NA,TRBJ2-7,many,TRBV15,CATSGGSYDGHSYEQYF,TGTGCCACCAGCGGAGGGAGTTACGATGGTCACTCCTACGAGCAGTACTTC
NA,TRBJ2-7,NA,TRBV30,CAWRGSGEEQYF,TGTGCCTGGAGGGGATCGGGGGAAGAGCAGTACTTC
NA,TRBJ2-2,NA,TRBV2,CASKATGELFF,TGTGCCAGCAAGGCAACCGGGGAGCTGTTTTTT
NA,TRBJ2-2,many,TRBV3-1,CASSPGAGELFF,TGTGCCAGCAGTCCAGGAGCCGGGGAGCTGTTTTTT
NA,TRBJ1-6,many,TRBV5-1,CASNEGDTDSPLHF,TGCGCCAGCAATGAGGGAGATACTGATTCACCCCTCCACTTT
NA,TRBJ2-1,NA,TRBV13,CASSFRGSPEQFF,TGTGCCAGCAGCTTTAGGGGGTCCCCGGAGCAGTTCTTC
NA,TRBJ2-7,many,TRBV6-1,CASSNLGTPLEQYF,TGTGCCAGCAGTAACCTCGGGACACCCCTCGAGCAGTACTTC
NA,TRBJ2-1,NA,TRBV5-1,CASSGRRSSYNEQFF,TGCGCCAGCAGCGGCCGCCGGAGCTCCTACAATGAGCAGTTCTTC
NA,TRBJ2-2,NA,TRBV19,CASSVPGVTGELFF,TGTGCCAGTAGTGTTCCAGGGGTAACCGGGGAGCTGTTTTTT
NA,TRBJ1-2,few,TRBV20-1,CSATTLDLSLYGYTF,TGCAGTGCTACCACACTTGACCTAAGCCTATATGGCTACACCTTC
NA,TRBJ2-1,NA,TRBV18,CASSPQAWGSYNEQFF,TGTGCCAGCTCACCGCAAGCTTGGGGCTCCTACAATGAGCAGTTCTTC
TRBD1,TRBJ1-2,many,TRBV20-1,CSARGLGRDSTYGYTF,TGCAGTGCTAGAGGTCTAGGGCGGGACAGCACCTATGGCTACACCTTC
TRBD1,TRBJ1-5,NA,TRBV19,CASNRGLQSLNQPQHF,TGTGCCAGTAACAGGGGCCTCCAGTCTCTCAATCAGCCCCAGCATTTT
TRBD2,TRBJ2-7,NA,TRBV5-4,CASSTGTSGGPAYEQYF,TGTGCCAGCAGCACAGGGACTAGCGGGGGTCCAGCCTACGAGCAGTACTTC
NA,TRBJ1-1,few,TRBV20-1,CSAAWRSLNTEAFF,TGCAGTGCTGCCTGGAGGTCACTGAACACTGAAGCTTTCTTT
NA,TRBJ1-1,many,TRBV18,CASSPVTPNTEAFF,TGTGCCAGCTCACCAGTGACACCGAACACTGAAGCTTTCTTT
TRBD1,TRBJ2-1,NA,TRBV19,CASSRTGLYNEQFF,TGTGCCAGTAGTAGGACAGGGCTGTACAATGAGCAGTTCTTC
NA,TRBJ1-4,many,TRBV7-9,CASSQQDPKQKLFF,TGTGCCAGCAGCCAACAGGACCCGAAACAAAAACTGTTTTTT
NA,TRBJ2-7,NA,TRBV4-2,CASSQADGTYEQYF,TGTGCCAGCAGCCAAGCGGACGGTACCTACGAGCAGTACTTC
NA,TRBJ2-1,many,TRBV7-2,CASSQSKKSYNEQFF,TGTGCCAGCAGCCAAAGTAAGAAGTCTTACAATGAGCAGTTCTTC
NA,TRBJ1-4,NA,TRBV20-1,CSASPTGEKLFF,TGCAGTGCTTCCCCGACTGGGGAAAAACTGTTTTTT
NA,TRBJ1-2,many,TRBV24-1,CATSGGALYGYTF,TGTGCCACCAGTGGGGGCGCTCTCTATGGCTACACCTTC
NA,TRBJ2-7,many,TRBV28,CASSLTDLYEQYF,TGTGCCAGCAGTTTAACGGATCTCTACGAGCAGTACTTC
NA,TRBJ2-3,few,TRBV24-1,CATSETDTQYF,TGTGCCACCAGCGAGACAGATACGCAGTATTTT
TRBD2,TRBJ2-1,NA,TRBV20-1,CSARAGAGGNNEQFF,TGCAGTGCTAGAGCGGGGGCGGGAGGGAACAATGAGCAGTTCTTC
NA,TRBJ2-5,few,TRBV27,CASSEAGTQYF,TGTGCCAGCTCCGAGGCGGGGACCCAGTACTTC
NA,TRBJ2-5,NA,TRBV12-3/TRBV12-4,CASSPTWRETQYF,TGTGCCAGCAGTCCGACCTGGAGAGAGACCCAGTACTTC